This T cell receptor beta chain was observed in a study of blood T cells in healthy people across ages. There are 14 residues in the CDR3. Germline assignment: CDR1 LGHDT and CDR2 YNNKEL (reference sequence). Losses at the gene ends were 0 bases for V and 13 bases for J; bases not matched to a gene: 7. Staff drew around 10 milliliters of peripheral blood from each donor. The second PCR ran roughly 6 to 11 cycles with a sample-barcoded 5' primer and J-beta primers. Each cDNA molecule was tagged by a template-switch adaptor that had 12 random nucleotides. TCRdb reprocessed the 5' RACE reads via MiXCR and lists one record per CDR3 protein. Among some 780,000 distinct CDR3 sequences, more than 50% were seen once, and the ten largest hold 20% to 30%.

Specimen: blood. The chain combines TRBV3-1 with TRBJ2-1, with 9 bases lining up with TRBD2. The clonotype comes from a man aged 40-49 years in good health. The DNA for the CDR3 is TGTGCCAGCAGCCAAGATGGCGGGGGGGCCTATCAGTTCTTC. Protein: CASSQDGGGAYQFF.